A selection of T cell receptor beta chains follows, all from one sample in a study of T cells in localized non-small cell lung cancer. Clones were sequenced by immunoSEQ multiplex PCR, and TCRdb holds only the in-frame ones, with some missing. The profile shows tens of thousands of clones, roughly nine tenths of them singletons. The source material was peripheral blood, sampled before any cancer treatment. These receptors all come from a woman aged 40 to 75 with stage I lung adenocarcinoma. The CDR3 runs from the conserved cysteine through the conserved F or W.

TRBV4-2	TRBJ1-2	CASSQDLSTGGNYGYTF
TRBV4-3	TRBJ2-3	CASSQDSGGLDTQYF
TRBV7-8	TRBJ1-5	CASSPQGRHQPQHF
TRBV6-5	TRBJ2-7	CASAGRQGYEQYF
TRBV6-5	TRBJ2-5	CASKGQGIETQYF
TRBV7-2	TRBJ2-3	CASSSGTSGADTQYF
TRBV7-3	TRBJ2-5	CASSLGVTETQYF
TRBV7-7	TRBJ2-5	CASSLGPEETQYF
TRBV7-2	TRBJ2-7	CASSRPGATYEQYF
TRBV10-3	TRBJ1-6	CAIKGDSNSPLHF
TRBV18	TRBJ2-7	CASSPTQQTYEQYF
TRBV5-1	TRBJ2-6	CASSLGTGANVLTF
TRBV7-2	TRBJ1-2	CASHIAGTEHYGYTF
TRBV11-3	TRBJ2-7	CATGGGPYEQYF
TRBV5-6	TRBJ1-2	CASSLSTFRGGYTF
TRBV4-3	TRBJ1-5	CASSPSTGRGVFQPQHF
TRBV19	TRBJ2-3	CASSSKSDRTDTQYF
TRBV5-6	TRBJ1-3	CASSLQGLFGNTIYF
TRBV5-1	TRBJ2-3	CASSLASGGTDTQYF
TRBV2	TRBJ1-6	CASRDIDRGANSPLHF
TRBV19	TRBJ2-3	CASSPRGQGTDTQYF
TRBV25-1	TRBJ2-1	CASSASGGWYNEQFF
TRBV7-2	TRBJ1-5	CASSLANQPQHF